The TCR beta chain under discussion was sequenced for a study of OX40 agonist ivuxolimab in advanced cancers. With V trimmed by 8 bases and J by 2 bases, 6 bases remained unmatched. This CDR3 has 13 residues. Germline CDR1 KGHSH, CDR2 LQKENI. The assay was immunoSEQ multiplex PCR, and TCRdb's table has in-frame clones only and misses some. The top ten clones hold approximately 4% of a sample with 60,000 to 75,000 clones, about 88% of them seen once. The origin of this receptor is an adult with an advanced solid tumor such as melanoma, head and neck, liver or kidney cancer. The V call is TRBV18, the J call TRBJ2-7; the match to TRBD1 covers 7 bases. Here the sequenced sample was CD4+ or CD8+ T cells sorted from blood, taken in a trial of the OX40 agonist ivuxolimab. As DNA, the CDR3 is TGTGCCAGCCAGTGGACAGGAGCCTACGAGCAGTACTTC. Its translation: CASQWTGAYEQYF.